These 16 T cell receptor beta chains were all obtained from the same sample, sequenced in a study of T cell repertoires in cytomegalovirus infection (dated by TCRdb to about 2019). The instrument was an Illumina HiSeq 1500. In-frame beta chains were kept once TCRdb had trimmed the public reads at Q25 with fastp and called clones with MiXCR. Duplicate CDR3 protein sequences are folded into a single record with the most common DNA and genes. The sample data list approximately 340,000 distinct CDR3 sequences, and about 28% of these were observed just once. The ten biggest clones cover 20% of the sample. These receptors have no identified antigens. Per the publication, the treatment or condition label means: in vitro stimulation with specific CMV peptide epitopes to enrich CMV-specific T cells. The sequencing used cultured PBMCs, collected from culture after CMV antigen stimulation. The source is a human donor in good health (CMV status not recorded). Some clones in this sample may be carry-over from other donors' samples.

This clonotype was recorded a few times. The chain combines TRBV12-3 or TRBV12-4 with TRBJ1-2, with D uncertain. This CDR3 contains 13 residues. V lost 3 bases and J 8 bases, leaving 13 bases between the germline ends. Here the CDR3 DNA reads TGTGCCAGCAGTTTCGTTGCCTACCGAGGCTACACCTTC. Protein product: CASSFVAYRGYTF.

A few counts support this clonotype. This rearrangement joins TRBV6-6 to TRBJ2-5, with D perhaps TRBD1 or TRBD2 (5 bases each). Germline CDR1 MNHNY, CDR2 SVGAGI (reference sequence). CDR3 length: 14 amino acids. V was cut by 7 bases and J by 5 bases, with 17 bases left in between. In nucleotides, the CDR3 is TGTGCCAGCACTCTGATTCAGGGCGGGGAGACCCAGTACTTC. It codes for CASTLIQGGETQYF.

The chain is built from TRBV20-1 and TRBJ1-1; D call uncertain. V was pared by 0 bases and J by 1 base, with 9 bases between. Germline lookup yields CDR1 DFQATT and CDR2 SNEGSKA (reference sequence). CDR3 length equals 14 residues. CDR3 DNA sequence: TGCAGTGCTAGAGATCTTAGCACGAACACTGAAGCTTTCTTT. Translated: CSARDLSTNTEAFF.

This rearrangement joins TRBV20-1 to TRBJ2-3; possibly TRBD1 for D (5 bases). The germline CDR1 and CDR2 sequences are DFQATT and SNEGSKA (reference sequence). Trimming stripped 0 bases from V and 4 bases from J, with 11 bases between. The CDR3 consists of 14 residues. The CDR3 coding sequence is TGCAGTGCTAGAGATAGAAAAGGGGCAGATACGCAGTATTTT. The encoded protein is CSARDRKGADTQYF.

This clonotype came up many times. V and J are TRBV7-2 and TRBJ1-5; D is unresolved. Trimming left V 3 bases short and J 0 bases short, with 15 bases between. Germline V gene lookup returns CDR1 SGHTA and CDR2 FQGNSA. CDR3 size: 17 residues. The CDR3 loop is CASSLYGPLYSNQPQHF. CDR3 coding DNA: TGTGCCAGCAGCTTGTATGGGCCGCTTTATAGCAATCAGCCCCAGCATTTT.

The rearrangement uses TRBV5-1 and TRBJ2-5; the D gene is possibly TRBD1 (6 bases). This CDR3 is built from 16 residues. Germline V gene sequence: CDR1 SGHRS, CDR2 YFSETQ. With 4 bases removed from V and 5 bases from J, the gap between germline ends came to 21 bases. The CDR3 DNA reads TGCGCCAGCAGCATCCGGACAGACAGCGGATCGGAGACCCAGTACTTC. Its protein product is CASSIRTDSGSETQYF.

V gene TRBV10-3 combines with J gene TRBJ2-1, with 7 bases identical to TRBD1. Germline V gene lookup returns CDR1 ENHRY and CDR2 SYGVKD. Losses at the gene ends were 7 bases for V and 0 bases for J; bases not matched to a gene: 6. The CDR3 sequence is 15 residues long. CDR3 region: CAITSTGSSYNEQFF. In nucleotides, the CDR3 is TGTGCCATCACCTCGACAGGGAGCTCCTACAATGAGCAGTTCTTC.

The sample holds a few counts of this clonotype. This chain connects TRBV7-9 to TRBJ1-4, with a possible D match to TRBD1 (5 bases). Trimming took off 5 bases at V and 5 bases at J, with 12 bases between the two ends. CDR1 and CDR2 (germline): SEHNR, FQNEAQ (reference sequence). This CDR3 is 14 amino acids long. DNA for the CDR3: TGTGCCAGCAGCATCAGGGAGTTCAATGAAAAACTGTTTTTT. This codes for CASSIREFNEKLFF.

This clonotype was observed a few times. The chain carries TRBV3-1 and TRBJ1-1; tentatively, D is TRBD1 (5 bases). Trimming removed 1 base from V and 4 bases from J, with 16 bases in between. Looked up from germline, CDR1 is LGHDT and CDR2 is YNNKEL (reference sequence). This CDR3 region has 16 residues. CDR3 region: CASSQGRGWGSTEAFF. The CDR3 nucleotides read TGTGCCAGCAGCCAAGGGCGGGGGTGGGGTAGCACTGAAGCTTTCTTT.

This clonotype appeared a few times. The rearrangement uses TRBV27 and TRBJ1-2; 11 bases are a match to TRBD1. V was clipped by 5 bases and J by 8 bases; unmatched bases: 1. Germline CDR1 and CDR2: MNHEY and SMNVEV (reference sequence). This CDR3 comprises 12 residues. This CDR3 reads CASSGQGAGYTF. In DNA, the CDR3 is TGTGCCAGCAGTGGACAGGGGGCGGGCTACACCTTC.

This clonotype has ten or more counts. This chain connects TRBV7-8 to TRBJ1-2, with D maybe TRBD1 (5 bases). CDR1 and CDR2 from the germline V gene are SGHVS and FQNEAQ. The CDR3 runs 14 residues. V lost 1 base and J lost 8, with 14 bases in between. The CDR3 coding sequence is TGTGCCAGCAGCTTAGTGGGGGGAGGGACCGGCTACACCTTC. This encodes CASSLVGGGTGYTF.

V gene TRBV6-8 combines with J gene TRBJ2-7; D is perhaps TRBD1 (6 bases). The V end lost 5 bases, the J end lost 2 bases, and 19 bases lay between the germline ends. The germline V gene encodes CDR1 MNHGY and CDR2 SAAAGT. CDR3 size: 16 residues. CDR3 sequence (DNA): TGTGCCAGCAGTGCAGATGGGCAGGGGCTACCCTACGAGCAGTACTTC. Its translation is CASSADGQGLPYEQYF.

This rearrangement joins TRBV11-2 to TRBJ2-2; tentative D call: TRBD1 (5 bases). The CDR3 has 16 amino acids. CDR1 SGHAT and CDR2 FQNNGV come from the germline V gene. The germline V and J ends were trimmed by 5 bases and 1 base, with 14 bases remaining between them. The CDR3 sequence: CASSPDRKLNTGELFF. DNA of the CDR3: TGTGCCAGCAGCCCAGACAGAAAATTGAACACCGGGGAGCTGTTTTTT.

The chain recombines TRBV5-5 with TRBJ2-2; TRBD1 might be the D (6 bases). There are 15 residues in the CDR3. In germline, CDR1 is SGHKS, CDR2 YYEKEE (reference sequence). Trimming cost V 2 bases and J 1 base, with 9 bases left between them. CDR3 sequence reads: CASSFDRRNTGELFF. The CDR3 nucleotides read TGTGCCAGCAGCTTCGACAGGCGGAACACCGGGGAGCTGTTTTTT.

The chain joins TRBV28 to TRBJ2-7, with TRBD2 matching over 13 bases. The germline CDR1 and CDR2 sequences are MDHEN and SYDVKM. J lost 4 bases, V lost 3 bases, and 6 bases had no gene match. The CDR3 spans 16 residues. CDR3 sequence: CASSFARTSGSYEQYF. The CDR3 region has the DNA TGTGCCAGCAGTTTCGCCCGGACTAGCGGGAGTTACGAGCAGTACTTC.

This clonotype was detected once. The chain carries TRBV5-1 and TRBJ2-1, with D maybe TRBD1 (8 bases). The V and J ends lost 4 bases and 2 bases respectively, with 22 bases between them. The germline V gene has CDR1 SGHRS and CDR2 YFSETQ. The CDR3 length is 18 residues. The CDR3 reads CASSMDRVAGLPYNEQFF. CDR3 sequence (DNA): TGCGCCAGCAGCATGGACAGGGTAGCGGGCCTCCCCTACAATGAGCAGTTCTTC.